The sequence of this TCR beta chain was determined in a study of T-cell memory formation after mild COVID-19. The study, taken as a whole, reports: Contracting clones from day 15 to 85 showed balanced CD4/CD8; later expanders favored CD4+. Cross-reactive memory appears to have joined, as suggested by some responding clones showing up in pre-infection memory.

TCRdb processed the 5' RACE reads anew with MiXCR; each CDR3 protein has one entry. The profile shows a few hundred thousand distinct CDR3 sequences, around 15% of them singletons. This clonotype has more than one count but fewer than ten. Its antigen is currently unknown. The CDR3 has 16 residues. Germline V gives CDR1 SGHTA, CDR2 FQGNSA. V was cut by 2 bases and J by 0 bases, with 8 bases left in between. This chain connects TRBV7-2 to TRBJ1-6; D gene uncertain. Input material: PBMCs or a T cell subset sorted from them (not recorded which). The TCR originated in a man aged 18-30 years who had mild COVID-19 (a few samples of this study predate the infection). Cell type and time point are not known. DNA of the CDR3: TGTGCCAGCAGCTTATCGAGAAGCTCCTATAATTCACCCCTCCACTTT. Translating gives CASSLSRSSYNSPLHF.